This T cell receptor beta chain was sequenced in a study of T cell repertoires and HLA-DP antigens (dated by TCRdb to 2017 to 2018). About the study as a whole: The study used an in vitro model of CD4+ T cell alloreactivity against allogeneic HLA-DP presented by transduced HeLa cells. An average DNA input of approximately 0.2 ug was used for sorted CD137+CD4+ samples, compared with approximately 1,300 ng for pre-culture CD4+ samples. Of the three donors, two were male and one was female, and their ages ranged from the 18-to-29 age band up to the 60-to-69 age band. Compared with self, one alloantigen differed at one amino acid in the peptide-binding groove and the other differed at under 11, modelling structurally similar versus dissimilar alloantigens.

The CDR3 starts with the cysteine, ends with the phenylalanine, and has 14 residues. Here the CDR3 DNA is all that survives: 42 bases in frame from base 1. From a lookup of the germline V gene, CDR1 and CDR2 are SQVTM and ANQGSEA. Magnetic bead negative selection was used to isolate untouched CD4+ T cells from Ficoll-separated PBMC, with an average purity of 97.7%. Untouched CD4+ T cells were isolated with magnetic beads from Ficoll-separated PBMC, and a purity of roughly 98% was reached with negligible CD8+ contamination. Donors were a few healthy blood donors whose buffy coats supplied peripheral blood mononuclear cells. CMV seronegative status was shared by all three donors. The DNeasy Blood & Tissue Kit was used for extraction of genomic DNA. TCRB sequencing was performed on genomic DNA from sorted CD137+CD4+ cells and pre-culture CD4+ baseline samples from each subject. The paper as a whole reports these results and caveats: Naive and memory CD4+ repertoires were not analysed separately. Similar clonality (around 0.4) was observed for sorted CD137+ cells against both alloantigens, and this clonality was much higher than that observed in pre-culture samples (around 0.042). The study was limited by having only a few donors, by relying on a non-physiological HeLa antigen-presenting system, and by using total CD4+ responder cells. Clones undetected before culture had an average cumulative frequency of around 35% against one allele and approximately 51% against the other.

TCRB CDR3 regions were amplified with the immunoSEQ multiplex PCR using forward primers for 54 TRBV segments and reverse primers for 13 TRBJ segments. Deep resolution, with a target of approximately 190,000 T cell genomes, was applied to the sequencing of pre-culture CD4+ samples. Sequencing of the amplicons on an Illumina HiSeq System generated 87 bp reads spanning the CDR3. The study's own analysis went as follows. PCR and sequencing errors in the reads were corrected, and alignment to IMGT reference sequences was used to define CDR3 regions. Synthetic template pools were used to estimate the numbers of templates and unique rearrangements. Clonality was computed as 1 minus Pielou's evenness. Richness was estimated with the Daley-Smith estimator. Repertoire overlap was measured with Morisita's index. A clone counted as low-abundance if it appeared in cultured samples but went undetected in the pre-culture repertoire of the same donor. TCRdb limited this immuneACCESS table to in-frame rearrangements with V and J called. A share of clones is missing; checked studies link under half to unresolved V genes, and the rest is unexplained. The DNA was the basis for D and trimming; V, J and clone size are from that table. Within this sample are 90,000 to 130,000 clones, with about 91% of them counted one time only. About 0.27% of the sample rests with the top ten.

About this clone: Which antigen it targets is not known. No base quality information exists; no much larger clone differs at one position.

The sequenced sample was CD4+ T cells from PBMCs. The rearranged segments are TRBV29-1 and TRBJ1-2; a tentative D call is TRBD1 (5 bases match). The sequence was obtained from a young woman in good health and CMV-seronegative. The DNA sequence follows: TGCATGCTTCCAGGAGTCAGGGCTAACTATGGCTACACCTTC. This gives the protein CMLPGVRANYGYTF.